This T cell receptor beta chain was obtained from a study of monozygotic twins with inflammatory bowel disease. CDR3 length: 18 amino acids. The germline gives CDR1 SGHTA, CDR2 FQGNSA. TCRdb reprocessed the 5' RACE reads, with one entry per CDR3 protein and no DNA. In total, the table holds around 380,000 distinct CDR3 sequences. V usage is TRBV7-2 and J usage is TRBJ2-3; without DNA, the TCRdb call of TRBD2 cannot be checked. The specimen was blood. This TCR was sampled from a human donor with ulcerative colitis or Crohn's disease, or a healthy co-twin of an affected twin (not recorded which). This CDR3 is CASSFPLAGGRSTDTQYF. The full variable domain, rest sourced from reference TRBV7-2 and TRBJ2-3, is GAGVSQSPSNKVTEKGKDVELRCDPISGHTALYWYRQSLGQGLEFLIYFQGNSAPDKSGLPSDRFSAERTGGSVSTLTIQRTQQEDSAVYLCASSFPLAGGRSTDTQYFGPGTRLTVL.